This T cell receptor beta chain was captured in a study of cytomegalovirus exposure and HLA in healthy donors. Study observations and caveats: Later on, a genetic analysis was performed. It linked a missense variant in DCLRE1C with V- and J-gene trimming of TCR beta. Later work found most CMV-associated TCR beta chains apparently HLA-restricted.

From germline, CDR1 is LNHNV and CDR2 YYDKDF (reference sequence). This CDR3 is 15 amino acids long. With 1 base removed from V and 2 bases from J, the gap between germline ends came to 11 bases. Primers: 60 Vbeta forward and 13 Jbeta reverse. Sequencing was performed with immunoSEQ multiplex PCR; in TCRdb, only in-frame clones are kept and a portion is missing. The sample lists about 110,000 clones, around 70% occurring once. On this clone: Antigen specificity is unknown.

The sample consisted of PBMCs. The origin of this receptor is a man aged 35 to 55 in good health and CMV-seronegative. The chain carries TRBV15 and TRBJ1-1; D possibly corresponds to TRBD1 (5 bases). In nucleotides, the CDR3 is TGTGCCACCAGCAGAGCGAGCCAGGGCAACACTGAAGCTTTCTTT. It is translated as CATSRASQGNTEAFF.